This TCR beta chain was documented in a study of response to subunit inactivated influenza vaccine. Study results and caveats: Few new T cells, the authors suggested, are recruited by each seasonal influenza vaccination.

This clonotype was found a few times. Antigen specificity is unknown. Trimming took 6 bases from V and 0 from J, leaving 14 bases between them. The CDR3 is 16 amino acids. CDR1 is MGHRA and CDR2 is YSYEKL in the germline V gene. TCRdb itself ran the RT-PCR reads through MiXCR, one entry per CDR3 protein. The sample comprises 490,000 or so distinct CDR3 sequences, 7.6% of which are singletons, and 10% to 15% rests with the top ten. The TCR originated in a man aged 50-75 years who received an inactivated influenza vaccine. The specimen comprised PBMCs from blood, sampled around 25 months after vaccination. V gene TRBV4-1 combines with J gene TRBJ2-2, with D uncertain. The CDR3 is CASSPGRFANTGELFF. The DNA of the CDR3 is TGCGCCAGCAGTCCCGGACGGTTCGCGAACACCGGGGAGCTGTTTTTT.